The source of this TCR beta chain is a study of long-term antiretroviral therapy in people with HIV. The wider study: Collection of the earliest samples took place about a decade ahead of the 2015 immediate-ART recommendation.

Survey level was the resolution at which the v3.0 immunoSEQ assay ran. Produced via immunoSEQ multiplex PCR; TCRdb's table is partial and in-frame only. This sample has around 40,000 clones, with 70% to 90% found just once. Whole-study results and caveats: Despite increasing after ART, diversity remained lower than that of transplant donor controls. CDR3 lengths in HIV samples spanned a narrower range than controls. Repertoire dominance by clones expanded before ART was seen at all time points.

This clone turned up a few times. What it binds is unknown. Here the sequenced sample was unsorted PBMCs, taken 2.2 years after starting antiretroviral therapy. This TCR was sampled from a man younger than 35 with HIV.

CDR3 protein: CASSLGRNTEAFF. The CDR3 DNA reads TGCGCCAGCAGCTTGGGACGGAACACTGAAGCTTTCTTT. The chain couples TRBV5-1 to TRBJ1-1, with D hard to call. The CDR3 has 13 residues. V gave up 0 bases and J gave up 1 base, with 4 bases separating them. From germline, CDR1 is SGHRS and CDR2 YFSETQ.